A selection of T cell receptor beta chains follows, all from one sample in a study of PD-L1 blockade in urothelial cancer. Profiled with immunoSEQ multiplex PCR; TCRdb holds only in-frame clones, not every one. The sample yields tens of thousands of clones, more than 65% seen once. The starting material was PBMCs, obtained around atezolizumab (anti-PD-L1) treatment. The receptors here all came from a man in his sixties or seventies with urothelial cancer. Each CDR3 is given with its conserved first and last residue. The D gene is left open where the match is weak. Where a row states a size, it is once, few, many or the class of an expanded clone; other rows omit it.

>TRBV6-1|.|TRBJ1-4|.
TGTGCCAGCAGTGAAAACTTTAATGAAAAACTGTTTTTT
CASSENFNEKLFF
>TRBV7-2|.|TRBJ1-2|TRBD1
TGTGCCAGCAGCTTACCGGCAGGGGGCTCTCGCAGGGATGGCTACACCTTC
CASSLPAGGSRRDGYTF
>TRBV6-5|.|TRBJ2-7|TRBD2
TGTGCCAGCAGTTACTCCGGGACTAGGGGACACGAGCAGTACTTC
CASSYSGTRGHEQYF
>TRBV11-2|.|TRBJ2-7|.
TGTGCCAGCAGCTTAGGCCCCGACAGCTCCTACGAGCAGTACTTC
CASSLGPDSSYEQYF
>TRBV2|few|TRBJ2-1|.
TGTGCCAGCAGTCTAAACAGGTCCCCTGGAAATGAGCAGTTCTTC
CASSLNRSPGNEQFF
>TRBV2|once|TRBJ2-6|.
TGTGCCAGCAGTGTGGAGGCAGCTGGGGCCAACGTCCTGACTTTC
CASSVEAAGANVLTF
>TRBV5-4|.|TRBJ2-7|TRBD2
TGTGCCAGCAGCCGGAGGCTAGCGGGCGCTCACGAGCAGTACTTC
CASSRRLAGAHEQYF
>TRBV10-2|.|TRBJ2-7|.
TGCGCCAGCGTCGGAGGGGCCTCATACGAGCAGTACTTC
CASVGGASYEQYF
>TRBV30|.|TRBJ1-1|.
TGTGCCTGGAGTACAGGGAATTGGGACACTGAAGCTTTCTTT
CAWSTGNWDTEAFF
>TRBV18|.|TRBJ1-5|.
TGTGCCAGCTCACCAGAGGAGGGTCAGCCCCAGCATTTT
CASSPEEGQPQHF
>TRBV30|.|TRBJ2-7|.
TGTGCCTGGAAACCCCCCCCTAGGAATGAGCAGTACTTC
CAWKPPPRNEQYF
>TRBV11-3|.|TRBJ1-1|.
TGTGCCAGCAGCCCGACAGTGAACACTGAAGCTTTCTTT
CASSPTVNTEAFF
>TRBV30|once|TRBJ1-3|.
TGTGCCTGGGCGACAGGCGCTGGAAACACCATATATTTT
CAWATGAGNTIYF
>TRBV6-1|.|TRBJ1-2|.
TGTGCCAGCAGACCGACAGCTCCTAACTATGGCTACACCTTC
CASRPTAPNYGYTF
>TRBV29-1|.|TRBJ2-1|.
TGCAGCGTTGCTCTAGGAGGGGACAATGAGCAGTTCTTC
CSVALGGDNEQFF
>TRBV7-7|once|TRBJ2-3|TRBD2
TGTGCTAGCAGCCAAGGTAGCGGGAGTGGGGCAGATACGCAGTATTTT
CASSQGSGSGADTQYF
>TRBV29-1|.|TRBJ1-5|TRBD1
TGCAGCGTTCGTACAGGGGATCAGCCCCAGCATTTT
CSVRTGDQPQHF
>TRBV5-1|.|TRBJ1-1|.
TGCGCCAGCAGCATTGGGGGGGAAGGAACTGAAGCTTTCTTT
CASSIGGEGTEAFF
>TRBV5-1|once|TRBJ1-1|TRBD1
TGCGCCAGCAGCCCCTCAACAGGGGGAACTGAAGCTTTCTTT
CASSPSTGGTEAFF
>TRBV28|.|TRBJ2-7|.
TGTGCCAGCAGCCCGCGGACAGCCGGTGCGTACGAGCAGTACTTC
CASSPRTAGAYEQYF
>TRBV10-1|few|TRBJ2-3|TRBD2
TGCGCCAGCAGTGGCGGGAGTAGCCCAGATACGCAGTATTTT
CASSGGSSPDTQYF
>TRBV29-1|.|TRBJ1-4|.
TGCAGCGTTTCCACAGGGTCACTCTTCGAAAAACTGTTTTTT
CSVSTGSLFEKLFF
>TRBV6-1|few|TRBJ2-1|TRBD2
TGTGCCAGCAGTTTTGGACTAGCGGGACCCGAGCAGTTCTTC
CASSFGLAGPEQFF
>TRBV5-1|.|TRBJ1-2|.
TGCGCCAGCAGCTTGGGGACAACCGGTAGTGGCTACACCTTC
CASSLGTTGSGYTF
>TRBV7-9|.|TRBJ2-5|.
TGTGCCAGCAGCTTATCGGGGGGCACAGCTAATCAAGAGACCCAGTACTTC
CASSLSGGTANQETQYF
>TRBV10-3|.|TRBJ2-7|.
TGTGCCATCAGTGAAGAAAAGGGCGAGGGCTCCTACGAGCAGTACTTC
CAISEEKGEGSYEQYF
>TRBV11-2|.|TRBJ2-7|.
TGTGCCAGCAGCCGGACATACGAGCAGTACTTC
CASSRTYEQYF
>TRBV30|.|TRBJ2-7|TRBD1
TGTGCCTGGAGCCCAGGGAGGAACAGGGGGCTCCCTATAACCTCCTACGAGCAGTACTTC
CAWSPGRNRGLPITSYEQYF
>TRBV4-1|.|TRBJ2-7|.
TGCGCCAGCAGCCAAGATCGACAAGGCCGACAGTACTTC
CASSQDRQGRQYF
>TRBV10-1|.|TRBJ2-2|.
TGCGCCAGCAGTGAGTTAGGGGCAAGCACCGGGGAGCTGTTTTTT
CASSELGASTGELFF
>TRBV5-1|.|TRBJ2-1|.
TGCGCCAGCAGCTTGATCGGGAGTCGGGTAAATGAGCAGTTCTTC
CASSLIGSRVNEQFF
>TRBV30|.|TRBJ1-1|.
TGTGCCTGGAGTCAACTCGGGGAAGCTTTCTTT
CAWSQLGEAFF
>TRBV5-4|.|TRBJ2-3|.
TGTGCCAGCAGCTTGGTCGGGACTGGGTACACAGATACGCAGTATTTT
CASSLVGTGYTDTQYF
>TRBV15|.|TRBJ2-7|.
TGTGCCACCAGCAGAGATCGGGGGTTCCCCTACGAGCAGTACTTC
CATSRDRGFPYEQYF
>TRBV6-6|.|TRBJ1-6|TRBD1
TGTGCCAGCAGTTACCGTGACAGGGGTCGAGCCCTCCACTTT
CASSYRDRGRALHF
>TRBV2|.|TRBJ1-2|.
TGTGCCAGCAGTGAACTCGGCGGCTTCTATGGCTACACCTTC
CASSELGGFYGYTF
>TRBV18|few|TRBJ1-4|TRBD1
TGTGCCAGCTCACAGGACAGGGTGGCAATAAGAGATGAAAAACTGTTTTTT
CASSQDRVAIRDEKLFF
>TRBV2|.|TRBJ2-7|TRBD1
TGTGCCAGCAGGATGAAAAGAGACAGGGGGCCCGAGCAGTACTTC
CASRMKRDRGPEQYF
>TRBV28|.|TRBJ2-2|TRBD2
TGTGCCAGCAGTGTGGGACTAGCGCGAGACCGCACCGGGGAGCTGTTTTTT
CASSVGLARDRTGELFF
>TRBV30|.|TRBJ2-1|.
TGTGCCTGGAGTCCGGACAGTAGCTCCTACAATGAGCAGTTCTTC
CAWSPDSSSYNEQFF